This T cell receptor (beta chain) appears in the sequencing data of a study of blood T cells in healthy people across ages. Primed by a sample-barcoded 5' primer and a J-beta primer mix, a second PCR proceeded for roughly 6 to 12 cycles. TCRdb redid the calling of the 5' RACE reads with MiXCR, one entry per CDR3 protein. The data contain about 1.6 million distinct CDR3 sequences, roughly 32% of them seen just once; the ten biggest clones take up about 11%. CDR3 length equals 14 residues. V was clipped by 6 bases and J by 3 bases, with 13 bases between them. Germline values: CDR1 SEHNR, CDR2 FQNEAQ (reference sequence). This clonotype was seen a handful of times.

This receptor was obtained from a woman in her thirties in good health. V is TRBV7-9 and J is TRBJ2-3; no clear D. Sequencing was performed on blood. The CDR3: CASRTADGTDTQYF. DNA of the CDR3: TGTGCCAGCAGGACGGCCGACGGTACAGATACGCAGTATTTT.